One and the same sample provided the 25 T cell receptor beta chains below, sequenced in a study of blood T cells in healthy people across ages. A J-beta primer mix and a sample-barcoded 5' primer were used in a second PCR of about 7 to 12 cycles. TCRdb ran MiXCR on the 5' RACE reads and lists one entry per CDR3 protein. Of 1.8 million or so distinct CDR3 sequences in the sample, about 39% were seen once. Specimen: blood. Receptors were obtained from a human donor in good health.

This clonotype showed up just a few times. This rearrangement joins TRBV12-3 or TRBV12-4 to TRBJ2-3; TRBD2 matches at 7 bases. With V trimmed by 7 bases and J by 4 bases, 8 bases remained unmatched. This CDR3 is 14 amino acids long. CDR3 sequence (DNA): TGTGCCAGCACCAAAGGACGGGGGGCAGATACGCAGTATTTT. Its protein is CASTKGRGADTQYF.

This clonotype was recorded a few times. The chain carries TRBV6-1 and TRBJ2-3; 7 nucleotides agree with TRBD1. The CDR3 contains 17 residues. CDR1 is MNHNS and CDR2 is SASEGT in the germline V gene. The junction had 8 bases not matched to a gene; V was cut back by 0 bases and J by 2 bases. In DNA form, the CDR3 reads TGTGCCAGCAGTGAAGCCGGGACAGTAAACCCCACAGATACGCAGTATTTT. Translation gives CASSEAGTVNPTDTQYF.

CDR3 sequence: CSASGGSVHHEQYF. The CDR3 nucleotides are TGCAGTGCTAGCGGGGGGAGTGTGCATCACGAGCAGTACTTC. The chain joins TRBV20-1 to TRBJ2-7, with TRBD2 identical over 7 bases. V dropped 3 bases and J dropped 5; count of bases not matched to a gene: 10. CDR1 and CDR2 (germline): DFQATT, SNEGSKA (reference sequence). The length of the CDR3 is 14 residues.

The CDR3 here is CANARTGGSTDTQYF. The CDR3 DNA reads as TGTGCTAACGCTAGGACAGGGGGCTCCACAGATACGCAGTATTTT. The chain is built from TRBV11-2 and TRBJ2-3; TRBD1 aligns across 11 bases. The CDR3 contains 15 residues. Per the germline V gene, CDR1 is SGHAT and CDR2 is FQNNGV.

There are many counts of this clonotype. Here the CDR3 reads CSVEDEYEQYF. The CDR3, as DNA: TGCAGCGTTGAAGATGAATACGAGCAGTACTTC. This chain uses TRBV29-1 with TRBJ2-7; D is uncertain. Germline assignment: CDR1 SQVTM and CDR2 ANQGSEA. This CDR3 contains 11 residues. Trimming pared 0 bases from V and 4 bases from J, leaving 4 bases between.

The chain couples TRBV13 to TRBJ1-1; D gene uncertain. The length of the CDR3 is 14 residues. Per germline, CDR1 PRHDT and CDR2 FYEKMQ (reference sequence). Trimming removed 4 bases from V and 3 bases from J, with 12 bases in between. The CDR3 nucleotides read TGTGCCAGCAGCTCCTGGGGATTTTACACTGAAGCTTTCTTT. Its translation is CASSSWGFYTEAFF.

The chain recombines TRBV21-1 with TRBJ2-1; the table's D gene call, TRBD2, was not cross checked with the DNA. TRBV21-1 is reported as a pseudogene. The CDR3 runs to 15 residues. CDR3 nucleotide sequence: TGTGCCAGCACCGTAAGGGGCGGGGGGGGAAATGAGCAGTTCTTC. Translated: CASTVRGGGGNEQFF.

V and J are TRBV20-1 and TRBJ1-2; a weak D match, TRBD1 (5 bases). Trimming left V 6 bases short and J 3 bases short, with 14 bases between. In germline, CDR1 is DFQATT, CDR2 SNEGSKA (reference sequence). The CDR3 is 13 residues long. The DNA for the CDR3 is TGCAGTGCCAGCGCAGGGAATTACTATGGCTACACCTTC. Translation: CSASAGNYYGYTF.

This clonotype has only a few counts. The V and J genes are TRBV9 and TRBJ1-2; D is uncertain. Per the germline V gene, CDR1 is SGDLS and CDR2 is YYNGEE. The CDR3 consists of 12 residues. V dropped 0 bases and J dropped 5 bases, with 5 bases sitting between them. DNA of the CDR3: TGTGCCAGCAGCGTAGGCGTTTATGGCTACACCTTC. Its protein is CASSVGVYGYTF.

The chain employs TRBV20-1 and TRBJ2-5, with 9 bases fitting TRBD2. Per the germline V gene, CDR1 is DFQATT and CDR2 is SNEGSKA (reference sequence). V gave up 2 bases and J gave up 5 bases; unmatched junction bases: 6. The CDR3 totals 14 residues. The DNA of the CDR3 is TGCAGTGCTAGATGGGCTAGCGGGGACGAGACCCAGTACTTC. It specifies CSARWASGDETQYF.

V is TRBV7-3 and J is TRBJ2-5, with D perhaps given as TRBD1 or TRBD2 (6 bases each). Trimming left V 11 bases short and J 2 bases short, with 15 bases between. This CDR3 contains 13 residues. Per germline, CDR1 SGHTA and CDR2 FQGTGA. The CDR3 protein is CAVQGRKQETQYF. The CDR3 nucleotides are TGTGCCGTTCAGGGGAGGAAACAAGAGACCCAGTACTTC.

This clonotype was counted between two and nine times. The gene calls are TRBV27 and TRBJ1-2; D might be TRBD1 (5 bases). Trimming pared 3 bases from V and 8 bases from J, leaving 16 bases between. Germline CDR1 and CDR2: MNHEY and SMNVEV (reference sequence). The CDR3 is 14 amino acids. The CDR3 nucleotides read TGTGCCAGCAGTTTCGGGACGGATGTGGGAGGCTACACCTTC. It specifies CASSFGTDVGGYTF.

The rearrangement joins TRBV28 to TRBJ2-7, with 7 bases matching TRBD1. After removal of 10 bases from V and 0 bases from J, the junction contained 6 bases not matched to a gene. The CDR3 is 13 residues long. Germline CDR1 is MDHEN and CDR2 is SYDVKM. The CDR3 sequence: CATEGQASYEQYF. CDR3 coding DNA: TGTGCCACGGAAGGACAGGCCTCCTACGAGCAGTACTTC. The variable domain in full, completed from reference TRBV28 and TRBJ2-7, reads DVKVTQSSRYLVKRTGEKVFLECVQDMDHENMFWYRQDPGLGLRLIYFSYDVKMKEKGDIPEGYSVSREKKERFSLILESASTNQTSMYLCATEGQASYEQYFGPGTRLTVT.

This clonotype was seen a handful of times. The rearrangement uses TRBV29-1 and TRBJ1-2; tentatively, D is TRBD1 (5 bases). The CDR3 is made up of 11 amino acids. With 7 bases removed from V and 3 bases from J, the gap between germline ends came to 9 bases. In germline, CDR1 is SQVTM, CDR2 ANQGSEA. The CDR3 DNA reads as TGCAGCGGCGGGGCGGACTATGGCTACACCTTC. Its translation: CSGGADYGYTF.

The V gene is TRBV11-3, the J gene TRBJ2-1, with D unresolved. Germline V gives CDR1 SGHNT, CDR2 YENEEA. The length of the CDR3 is 12 residues. Trimming took off 5 bases at V and 10 bases at J, with 12 bases between the two ends. The CDR3 DNA reads as TGTGCCAGCAGCCTTTCCCCTCCGGAGCAGTTCTTC. It specifies CASSLSPPEQFF.

This clonotype has just a few counts. V usage is TRBV2 and J usage is TRBJ2-1, with 8 bases matching TRBD2. V lost 2 bases and J lost 7; bases outside the gene matches: 4. Germline loops: CDR1 SNHLY, CDR2 FYNNEI. The CDR3 has 14 amino acids. CDR3 nucleotide sequence: TGTGCCAGCAGTGAAACTAGCGGCAGGAATGAGCAGTTCTTC. This translates into CASSETSGRNEQFF. The whole variable domain, filled in from reference TRBV2 and TRBJ2-1, reads EPEVTQTPSHQVTQMGQEVILRCVPISNHLYFYWYRQILGQKVEFLVSFYNNEISEKSEIFDDQFSVERPDGSNFTLKIRSTKLEDSAMYFCASSETSGRNEQFFGPGTRLTVL.

J is TRBJ1-2 and V is TRBV7-9; weak D call: TRBD1 (6 bases). Germline CDR1 reads SEHNR; CDR2 reads FQNEAQ (reference sequence). The CDR3 totals 16 residues. V lost 5 bases and J 0 bases, leaving 16 bases between the germline ends. The CDR3 is CASSTPTPGANYGYTF. Written as DNA, the CDR3 is TGTGCCAGCAGCACCCCAACCCCAGGGGCTAACTATGGCTACACCTTC.

This rearrangement joins TRBV5-1 to TRBJ2-7; no clear D. From germline, CDR1 is SGHRS and CDR2 YFSETQ. Trimming removed 5 bases at V and 1 base at J, with 13 bases between. This CDR3 is built from 14 residues. The chain's CDR3 is CASRYGQASYEQYF. The CDR3 DNA sequence: TGCGCCAGCAGATACGGTCAGGCGTCCTACGAGCAGTACTTC.

This chain links TRBV9 with TRBJ2-4; TRBD2 matches at 7 bases. Germline V CDR1 and CDR2: SGDLS, YYNGEE. The V segment lost 2 bases and the J segment 6 bases; nucleotides outside the gene matches: 8. The CDR3 runs 15 residues. As DNA, the CDR3 is TGTGCCAGCAGCGTGGGGGGGATTAGTGGAAACATTCAGTACTTC. Residues: CASSVGGISGNIQYF. The complete variable domain, with remaining parts taken from reference TRBV9 and TRBJ2-4, reads DSGVTQTPKHLITATGQRVTLRCSPRSGDLSVYWYQQSLDQGLQFLIQYYNGEERAKGNILERFSAQQFPDLHSELNLSSLELGDSALYFCASSVGGISGNIQYFGAGTRLSVL.

The rearrangement joins TRBV7-9 to TRBJ1-2, with 7 bases identical to TRBD1. V was clipped by 1 base and J by 4 bases; unmatched bases: 9. Germline CDR1 is SEHNR and CDR2 is FQNEAQ (reference sequence). The CDR3 extends over 16 amino acids. CDR3 sequence reads: CASSLVEAGQAYGYTF. The DNA for the CDR3 is TGTGCCAGCAGCTTAGTAGAGGCCGGACAGGCCTATGGCTACACCTTC.

This clonotype was counted only a few times. The CDR3 region is CASSRTDRVGYTF. The CDR3 DNA is TGCGCCAGCAGCCGAACAGACAGGGTTGGCTACACCTTC. The rearrangement joins TRBV5-1 to TRBJ1-2, with 7 bases fitting TRBD1. The germline V gene has CDR1 SGHRS and CDR2 YFSETQ. The V gene end was trimmed by 4 bases and the J gene end by 7 bases; junction bases not matched to a gene: 7. The CDR3 has 13 residues.

This chain connects TRBV7-9 to TRBJ2-3; the D gene is possibly TRBD2 (6 bases). Trimming removed 5 bases from V and 4 bases from J, with 19 bases in between. The V gene's germline CDR1 is SEHNR and CDR2 FQNEAQ (reference sequence). The CDR3 contains 16 residues. In DNA form, the CDR3 reads TGTGCCAGCAGCCGGATAGGCGGGGTCGTCGCAGATACGCAGTATTTT. This encodes CASSRIGGVVADTQYF.

This clonotype was detected a few times. This chain connects TRBV11-2 to TRBJ2-1, with unresolved D. This CDR3 has 15 amino acids. The germline CDR1 and CDR2 sequences are SGHAT and FQNNGV. Between the trimmed V and J ends, which lost 5 bases and 2 bases, there was a span of 13 bases. The CDR3, as DNA: TGTGCCAGCAGCCTTCTCACCAACCCCTACAATGAGCAGTTCTTC. This encodes CASSLLTNPYNEQFF.

V usage is TRBV14 and J usage is TRBJ2-7; no clear D. The CDR3 extends over 13 amino acids. Per the germline V gene, CDR1 is SGHDN and CDR2 is FVKESK. V dropped 1 base and J dropped 6 bases, with 10 bases sitting between them. The CDR3 sequence: CASSQGLSSEQYF. The CDR3 DNA is TGTGCCAGCAGCCAAGGGCTAAGTTCCGAGCAGTACTTC.

The J gene is TRBJ2-3, the V gene TRBV28; TRBD1 or TRBD2 may be the D gene (5 bases each). The length of the CDR3 is 14 residues. V lost 7 bases to trimming and J lost 2 bases, with 13 bases between them. Germline CDR1 and CDR2: MDHEN and SYDVKM. CDR3 protein: CASNLRGPTDTQYF. Written as DNA, the CDR3 is TGTGCCAGCAATTTGAGGGGCCCCACAGATACGCAGTATTTT.